Below, 25 T cell receptor beta chains from the same sample are listed, as sequenced in a study of T cell repertoires in ileal Crohn's disease. The protocol was immunoSEQ multiplex PCR, while the TCRdb copy is restricted to in-frame clones and leaves out a portion. The sample carries more than 5,500 clones, approximately 80% recorded once. The source material was ileal tissue. These receptors all come from an adult with Crohn's disease.

The V call is TRBV27, the J call TRBJ1-1; D remains unclear. CDR1 MNHEY and CDR2 SMNVEV come from the germline V gene (reference sequence). V was shortened by 3 bases and J by 5 bases, with 13 bases between the two germline ends. The CDR3 sequence is 14 residues long. CDR3 protein: CASSLYLGGTEAFF. The CDR3 coding sequence is TGTGCCAGCAGTTTGTACTTGGGAGGGACTGAAGCTTTCTTT.

This clone was counted only a few times. The chain has TRBV29-1 and TRBJ2-3, with 11 bases identical to TRBD2. The trim removed 2 bases at V and 7 bases at J, leaving 8 bases unmatched. The CDR3 is 15 residues long. Germline V lookup: CDR1 SQVTM, CDR2 ANQGSEA. The CDR3 protein is CSVEFLAGGLYTQYF. The CDR3 DNA sequence: TGCAGCGTTGAATTTCTAGCGGGGGGCCTCTATACGCAGTATTTT.

CDR3 bases: TGTGCCAGCTCACCCACGGACAGCAACAATGAGCAGTTCTTC. Protein product: CASSPTDSNNEQFF. The genes are TRBV18 and TRBJ2-1, with a weak D call TRBD1 (6 bases). The length of the CDR3 is 14 residues. Trimming removed 3 bases at V and 5 bases at J, with 11 bases between. Germline V lookup: CDR1 KGHSH, CDR2 LQKENI.

The chain is built from TRBV7-9 and TRBJ2-2, with D possibly matching TRBD1 (6 bases). The CDR3 consists of 15 residues. CDR1 and CDR2 from the germline V gene are SEHNR and FQNEAQ (reference sequence). With 11 bases removed from V and 4 bases from J, the gap between germline ends came to 20 bases. CDR3 in DNA: TGTGCCCATTCGTTCTTGGGACACTTCACCGGGGAGCTGTTTTTT. This gives the protein CAHSFLGHFTGELFF.

This clone is a singleton in its sample. The gene calls are TRBV28 and TRBJ2-7, with 9 nucleotides matching TRBD1. Germline values: CDR1 MDHEN, CDR2 SYDVKM. V dropped 1 base and J dropped 5; count of bases not matched to a gene: 9. The CDR3 totals 16 residues. CDR3 residues: CASSLSGTGLSNEQYF. CDR3 nucleotide sequence: TGTGCCAGCAGTTTATCCGGGACAGGGTTGAGCAACGAGCAGTACTTC.

The V gene is TRBV14, the J gene TRBJ2-7; D is perhaps TRBD1 (6 bases). Trimming cost V 1 base and J 4 bases, with 14 bases left between them. The CDR3 is 15 residues long. Germline V CDR1 and CDR2: SGHDN, FVKESK. The CDR3 sequence: CASSQGFTGKYEQYF. CDR3 in DNA: TGTGCCAGCAGCCAAGGGTTTACAGGGAAGTACGAGCAGTACTTC.

This sequence joins TRBV28 and TRBJ1-1, with D possibly matching TRBD1 (5 bases). There are 14 residues in the CDR3. The germline V gene encodes CDR1 MDHEN and CDR2 SYDVKM. Trimming took off 6 bases at V and 4 bases at J, with 15 bases between the two ends. Written as DNA, the CDR3 is TGTGCCAGCAGCGCGGGACCAGCGGGCACTGAAGCTTTCTTT. Its protein is CASSAGPAGTEAFF.

V and J are TRBV10-3 and TRBJ2-7; 9 bases map to TRBD1. CDR1 is ENHRY and CDR2 is SYGVKD in the germline V gene. This CDR3 is 16 amino acids long. Trimming at V came to 3 bases and at J to 3 bases, leaving 9 bases not matched to a gene. The CDR3 DNA follows: TGTGCCATCAGTGAAGGGGGGGACAGGGCCCGCTACGAGCAGTACTTC. Translating it yields CAISEGGDRARYEQYF.

The chain links TRBV27 to TRBJ2-5, with D hard to call. This CDR3 has 13 amino acids. Germline V lookup: CDR1 MNHEY, CDR2 SMNVEV (reference sequence). With 2 bases removed from V and 4 bases from J, the gap between germline ends came to 8 bases. The CDR3 spells CASSLGTSETQYF. The CDR3 DNA follows: TGTGCCAGCAGTTTAGGTACTTCAGAGACCCAGTACTTC.

This clone was counted a single time. The chain links TRBV27 to TRBJ2-7, with 14 bases fitting TRBD2. V shed 2 bases and J 6 bases; nucleotides not matched to a gene: 6. CDR3 length equals 16 residues. The germline V gene has CDR1 MNHEY and CDR2 SMNVEV (reference sequence). CDR3 in amino acids: CASSLLTSGRAGEQYF. CDR3 bases: TGTGCCAGCAGTTTACTGACTAGCGGGAGGGCTGGCGAGCAGTACTTC.

This clone was found once. V gene TRBV5-4 combines with J gene TRBJ2-3; 7 bases are shared with TRBD2. This CDR3 has 14 residues. The junction had 8 bases not matched to a gene; V was cut back by 4 bases and J by 6 bases. Looked up from germline, CDR1 is SGHNT and CDR2 is YYREEE (reference sequence). The CDR3 is CASSPSGGGDTQYF. CDR3 coding DNA: TGTGCCAGCAGCCCGTCGGGGGGAGGGGATACGCAGTATTTT.

This clone was seen a few times. The chain employs TRBV4-3 and TRBJ2-1, with 11 bases aligning to TRBD2. The V and J ends lost 4 bases and 4 bases, in that order; junction bases with no gene match: 6. The CDR3 loop spans 16 amino acids. The germline V gene has CDR1 LGHNA and CDR2 YSLEER. CDR3 amino acids: CASSRLTSGNYNEQFF. The CDR3 DNA reads TGCGCCAGCAGCCGATTGACTAGCGGGAATTACAATGAGCAGTTCTTC.

This clone has just one count. V usage is TRBV30 and J usage is TRBJ2-1; D remains unclear. The germline V and J ends were trimmed by 4 bases and 6 bases, with 13 bases remaining between them. The CDR3 consists of 13 residues. CDR1 is GTSNPN, CDR2 SVGIG, per germline (reference sequence). In nucleotides, the CDR3 is TGTGCCTGGACAGGTCAGGTAGGCAATGAGCAGTTCTTC. It codes for CAWTGQVGNEQFF.

The chain carries TRBV7-3 and TRBJ2-1; D might be TRBD1 (7 bases). Germline CDR1 reads SGHTA; CDR2 reads FQGTGA. The CDR3 extends over 18 amino acids. V was pared by 3 bases and J by 0 bases, with 18 bases between. CDR3 sequence (DNA): TGTGCCAGCAGCTTGCGGGACCGGGACAGCCGCTCCTACAATGAGCAGTTCTTC. Amino acids: CASSLRDRDSRSYNEQFF.

The genes are TRBV5-4 and TRBJ2-1, with 12 bases lining up with TRBD2. V trimming: 4 bases; J trimming: 0 bases; junction bases outside the gene matches: 2. The germline CDR1 and CDR2 sequences are SGHNT and YYREEE (reference sequence). CDR3 length: 16 residues. CDR3 region: CASSKTSGGSYNEQFF. CDR3 in DNA: TGTGCCAGCAGCAAGACTAGCGGGGGCTCCTACAATGAGCAGTTCTTC.

V gene TRBV5-1 combines with J gene TRBJ1-3; the match to TRBD1 covers 7 bases. V trimming: 2 bases; J trimming: 4 bases; junction bases outside the gene matches: 12. Germline V lookup: CDR1 SGHRS, CDR2 YFSETQ. The length of the CDR3 is 17 residues. The CDR3 is CASSLGQAGEVGNTIYF. CDR3 in DNA: TGCGCCAGCAGCTTAGGACAGGCCGGGGAGGTCGGAAACACCATATATTTT.

The chain recombines TRBV7-2 with TRBJ1-1; possibly TRBD1 for D (5 bases). Looked up from germline, CDR1 is SGHTA and CDR2 is FQGNSA. Trimming took 5 bases from V and 7 from J, leaving 11 bases between them. This CDR3 spans 12 amino acids. The CDR3 DNA sequence: TGTGCCAGCAGCAAGGGGTTGGGTGAAGCTTTCTTT. It translates to CASSKGLGEAFF.

V gene TRBV19 combines with J gene TRBJ2-7, with 9 nucleotides matching TRBD2. Germline V gives CDR1 LNHDA, CDR2 SQIVND (reference sequence). The CDR3 loop spans 15 amino acids. The V segment lost 3 bases and the J segment 7 bases; nucleotides outside the gene matches: 10. This chain's CDR3 is CASSISGSGGREQYF. The CDR3 DNA reads TGTGCCAGTAGTATTAGCGGGAGTGGTGGTCGGGAGCAGTACTTC.

This chain links TRBV5-1 with TRBJ2-3, with 15 bases identical to TRBD2. In germline, CDR1 is SGHRS, CDR2 YFSETQ. V dropped 3 bases and J dropped 0; count of bases not matched to a gene: 8. This CDR3 comprises 19 residues. CDR3 bases: TGCGCCAGCAGCTATGGGACTAGCGGGGGGTACCCTAGCACAGATACGCAGTATTTT. Translation gives CASSYGTSGGYPSTDTQYF.

V gene TRBV29-1 combines with J gene TRBJ2-5, with 12 positions matching TRBD2. V lost 5 bases, J lost 5 bases, and 9 bases stayed unmatched. Germline lookup yields CDR1 SQVTM and CDR2 ANQGSEA. The CDR3 extends over 15 amino acids. The CDR3: CSVILAGGPRETQYF. The CDR3 nucleotides are TGCAGCGTTATCCTAGCGGGGGGGCCCCGGGAGACCCAGTACTTC.

This chain uses TRBV7-2 with TRBJ2-7; 9 nucleotides align to TRBD1. Germline V lookup: CDR1 SGHTA, CDR2 FQGNSA. The CDR3 runs to 16 residues. Trimming at V came to 1 base and at J to 1 base, leaving 5 bases not matched to a gene. The CDR3 DNA follows: TGTGCCAGCAGCTTAGACTCCGGGACAGGGTCCTACGAGCAGTACTTC. Amino acid sequence: CASSLDSGTGSYEQYF.

V usage is TRBV27 and J usage is TRBJ1-5, with D tentatively TRBD1 (6 bases). Trimming took off 3 bases at V and 7 bases at J, with 13 bases between the two ends. This CDR3 spans 14 amino acids. Per the germline V gene, CDR1 is MNHEY and CDR2 is SMNVEV (reference sequence). CDR3 residues: CASSFDRLGQPQHF. CDR3 DNA: TGTGCCAGCAGTTTTGACAGGTTGGGACAGCCCCAGCATTTT.

The V gene is TRBV11-1, the J gene TRBJ1-1, with 7 bases lining up with TRBD1. The V gene's germline CDR1 is SGHAT and CDR2 FQDESV (reference sequence). The CDR3 runs 13 residues. V gave up 4 bases and J gave up 7 bases; unmatched junction bases: 6. CDR3 DNA sequence: TGTGCCAGCAGCTATGGGACAGACCTTGAAGCTTTCTTT. Protein sequence: CASSYGTDLEAFF.

Only a few counts were recorded for this clone. The rearrangement joins TRBV6-6 to TRBJ1-4; no clear D. The CDR3 runs 15 residues. Germline V gene lookup returns CDR1 MNHNY and CDR2 SVGAGI (reference sequence). Trimming took off 5 bases at V and 6 bases at J, with 16 bases between the two ends. CDR3 amino acids: CASSPSGGVDEKLFF. CDR3 nucleotides: TGTGCCAGCAGTCCCTCGGGAGGCGTTGATGAAAAACTGTTTTTT.

The V call is TRBV7-6, the J call TRBJ2-1; 7 nucleotides line up with TRBD2. The CDR3 length is 14 residues. V shed 2 bases and J 10 bases; nucleotides not matched to a gene: 8. Germline CDR1 reads SGHVS; CDR2 reads FNYEAQ. The CDR3 coding sequence is TGTGCCAGCAGCTTAATTCGGTCGGGGGGAGAGCAGTTCTTC. Translation: CASSLIRSGGEQFF.